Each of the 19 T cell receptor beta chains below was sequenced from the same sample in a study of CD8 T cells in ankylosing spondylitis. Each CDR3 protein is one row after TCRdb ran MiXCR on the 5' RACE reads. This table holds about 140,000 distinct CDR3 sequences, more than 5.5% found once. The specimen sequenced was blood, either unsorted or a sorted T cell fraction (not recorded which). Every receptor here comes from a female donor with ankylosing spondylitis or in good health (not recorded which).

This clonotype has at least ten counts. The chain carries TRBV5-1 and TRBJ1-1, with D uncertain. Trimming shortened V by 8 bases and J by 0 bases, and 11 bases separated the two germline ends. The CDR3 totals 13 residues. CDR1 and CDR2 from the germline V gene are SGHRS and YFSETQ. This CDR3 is CASSFNLNTEAFF. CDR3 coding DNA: TGCGCCAGTAGTTTTAACCTGAACACTGAAGCTTTCTTT.

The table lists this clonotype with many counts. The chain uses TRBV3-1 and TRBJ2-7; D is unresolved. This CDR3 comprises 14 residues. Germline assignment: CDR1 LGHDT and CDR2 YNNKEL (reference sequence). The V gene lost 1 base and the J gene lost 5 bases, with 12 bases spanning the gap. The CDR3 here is CASSQVLGSNEQYF. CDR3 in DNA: TGTGCCAGCAGCCAAGTGCTGGGTTCGAACGAGCAGTACTTC.

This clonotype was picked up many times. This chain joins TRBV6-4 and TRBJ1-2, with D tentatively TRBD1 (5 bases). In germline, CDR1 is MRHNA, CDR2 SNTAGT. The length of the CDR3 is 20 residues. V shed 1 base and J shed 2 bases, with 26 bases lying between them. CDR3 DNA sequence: TGTGCCAGCAGTGACTATATCGGGAGGTCCGTAGGGACGACGAACTATGGCTACACCTTC. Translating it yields CASSDYIGRSVGTTNYGYTF.

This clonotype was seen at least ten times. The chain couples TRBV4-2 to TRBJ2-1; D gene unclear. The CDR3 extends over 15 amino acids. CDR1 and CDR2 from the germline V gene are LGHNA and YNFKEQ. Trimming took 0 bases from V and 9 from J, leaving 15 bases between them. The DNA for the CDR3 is TGTGCCAGCAGCCAAGATTATGGTAGCTTACCTGAGCAGTTCTTC. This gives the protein CASSQDYGSLPEQFF.

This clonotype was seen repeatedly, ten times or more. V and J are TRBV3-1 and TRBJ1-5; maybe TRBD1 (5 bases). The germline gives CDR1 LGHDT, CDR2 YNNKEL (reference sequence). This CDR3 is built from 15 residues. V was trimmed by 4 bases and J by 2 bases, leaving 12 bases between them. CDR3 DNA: TGTGCCAGCAGCCCCCTGATGGGGGGCAATCAGCCCCAGCATTTT. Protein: CASSPLMGGNQPQHF.

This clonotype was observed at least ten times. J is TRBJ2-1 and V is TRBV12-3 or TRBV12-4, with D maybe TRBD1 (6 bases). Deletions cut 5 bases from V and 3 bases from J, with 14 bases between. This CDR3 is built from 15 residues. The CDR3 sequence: CASSGGQADYNEQFF. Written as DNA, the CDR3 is TGTGCCAGCAGTGGGGGCCAGGCAGACTACAATGAGCAGTTCTTC.

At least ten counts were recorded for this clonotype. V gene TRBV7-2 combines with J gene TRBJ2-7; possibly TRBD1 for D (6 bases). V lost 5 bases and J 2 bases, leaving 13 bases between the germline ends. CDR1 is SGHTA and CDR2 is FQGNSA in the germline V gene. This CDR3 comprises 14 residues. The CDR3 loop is CASSPGHAPYEQYF. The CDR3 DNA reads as TGTGCCAGCAGCCCGGGACATGCCCCCTACGAGCAGTACTTC.

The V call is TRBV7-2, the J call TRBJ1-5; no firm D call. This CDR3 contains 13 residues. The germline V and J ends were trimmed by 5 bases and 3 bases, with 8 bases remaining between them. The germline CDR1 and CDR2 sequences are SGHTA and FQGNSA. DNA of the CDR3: TGTGCCAGCAGCCCCGAAGACAATCAGCCCCAGCATTTT. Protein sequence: CASSPEDNQPQHF. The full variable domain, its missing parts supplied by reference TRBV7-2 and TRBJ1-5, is GAGVSQSPSNKVTEKGKDVELRCDPISGHTALYWYRQSLGQGLEFLIYFQGNSAPDKSGLPSDRFSAERTGGSVSTLTIQRTQQEDSAVYLCASSPEDNQPQHFGDGTRLSIL.

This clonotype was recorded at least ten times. Here the CDR3 DNA reads TGTGCCAGCAGCCTCCGGGACAGCGCCGATTCACCCCTCCACTTT. Its translation: CASSLRDSADSPLHF. This chain connects TRBV7-9 to TRBJ1-6; 7 bases agree with TRBD1. The J segment lost 8 bases and the V segment lost 5 bases, leaving 9 bases of the junction unmatched. The CDR3 runs 15 residues. Looked up from germline, CDR1 is SEHNR and CDR2 is FQNEAQ (reference sequence). The variable domain in full, with the rest retrieved from reference TRBV7-9 and TRBJ1-6, is DTGVSQNPRHKITKRGQNVTFRCDPISEHNRLYWYRQTLGQGPEFLTYFQNEAQLEKSRLLSDRFSAERPKGSFSTLEIQRTEQGDSAMYLCASSLRDSADSPLHFGNGTRLTVT.

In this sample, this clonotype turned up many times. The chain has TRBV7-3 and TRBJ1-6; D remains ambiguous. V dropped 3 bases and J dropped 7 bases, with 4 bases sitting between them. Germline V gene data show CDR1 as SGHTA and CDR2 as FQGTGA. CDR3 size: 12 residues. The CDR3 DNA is TGTGCCAGCAGCTTTCAGAATTCACCCCTCCACTTT. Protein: CASSFQNSPLHF. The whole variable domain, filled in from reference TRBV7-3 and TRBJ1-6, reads GAGVSQTPSNKVTEKGKYVELRCDPISGHTALYWYRQSLGQGPEFLIYFQGTGAADDSGLPNDRFFAVRPEGSVSTLKIQRTERGDSAVYLCASSFQNSPLHFGNGTRLTVT.

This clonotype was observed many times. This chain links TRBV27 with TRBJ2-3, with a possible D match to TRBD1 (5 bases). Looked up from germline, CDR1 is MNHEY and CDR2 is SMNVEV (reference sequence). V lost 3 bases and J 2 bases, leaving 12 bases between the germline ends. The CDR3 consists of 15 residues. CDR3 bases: TGTGCCAGCAGTTTCCCCGCAGGGAACACAGATACGCAGTATTTT. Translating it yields CASSFPAGNTDTQYF.

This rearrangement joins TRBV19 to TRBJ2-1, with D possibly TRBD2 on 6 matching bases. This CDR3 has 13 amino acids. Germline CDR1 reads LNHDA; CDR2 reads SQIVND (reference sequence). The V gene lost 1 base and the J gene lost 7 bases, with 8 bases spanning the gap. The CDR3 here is CASSIGRDNEQFF. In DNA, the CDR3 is TGTGCCAGTAGTATAGGGCGGGATAATGAGCAGTTCTTC.

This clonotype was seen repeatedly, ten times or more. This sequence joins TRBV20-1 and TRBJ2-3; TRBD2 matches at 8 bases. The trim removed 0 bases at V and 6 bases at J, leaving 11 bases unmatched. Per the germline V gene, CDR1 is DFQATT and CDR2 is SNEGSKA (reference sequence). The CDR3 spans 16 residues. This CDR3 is CSARDPSGGAADTQYF. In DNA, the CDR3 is TGCAGTGCTAGAGATCCCTCCGGGGGGGCCGCTGATACGCAGTATTTT.

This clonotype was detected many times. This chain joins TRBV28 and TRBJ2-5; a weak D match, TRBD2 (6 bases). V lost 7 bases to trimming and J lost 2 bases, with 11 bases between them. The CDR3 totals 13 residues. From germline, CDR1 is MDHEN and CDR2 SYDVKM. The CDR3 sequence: CASISGLQETQYF. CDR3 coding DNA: TGTGCCAGCATCTCGGGACTGCAAGAGACCCAGTACTTC.

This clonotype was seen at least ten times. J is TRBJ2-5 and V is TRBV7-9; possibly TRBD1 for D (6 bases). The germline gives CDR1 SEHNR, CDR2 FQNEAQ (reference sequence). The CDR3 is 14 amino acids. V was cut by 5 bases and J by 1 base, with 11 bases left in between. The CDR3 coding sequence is TGTGCCAGCAGCCTTGACAGGTCCCAAGAGACCCAGTACTTC. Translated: CASSLDRSQETQYF.

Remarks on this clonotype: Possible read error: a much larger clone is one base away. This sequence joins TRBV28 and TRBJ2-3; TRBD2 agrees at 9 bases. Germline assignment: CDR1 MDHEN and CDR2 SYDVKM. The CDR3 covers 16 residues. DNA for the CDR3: TGTGCCAGCAGTCCTAGCCCAGCGGGGGGTTCCGATACGCTGTATTTT. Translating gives CASSPSPAGGSDTLYF.

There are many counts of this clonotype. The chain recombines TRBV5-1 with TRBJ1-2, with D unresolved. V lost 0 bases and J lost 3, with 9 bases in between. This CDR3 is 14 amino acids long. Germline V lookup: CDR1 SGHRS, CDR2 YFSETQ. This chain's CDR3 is CASSLDQRHYGYTF. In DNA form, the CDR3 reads TGCGCCAGCAGCTTGGACCAGAGACACTATGGCTACACCTTC.

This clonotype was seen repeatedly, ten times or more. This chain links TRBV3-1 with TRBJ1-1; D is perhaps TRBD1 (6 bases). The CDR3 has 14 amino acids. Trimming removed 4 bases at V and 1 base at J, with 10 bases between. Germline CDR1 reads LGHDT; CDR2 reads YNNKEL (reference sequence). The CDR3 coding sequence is TGTGCCAGCAGCCGATTACAGGGGAACACTGAAGCTTTCTTT. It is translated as CASSRLQGNTEAFF.

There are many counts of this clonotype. The CDR3, as DNA: TGCGCCAGCAGCTTCGACACCGGGGAGCTGTTTTTT. It encodes CASSFDTGELFF. This sequence joins TRBV5-1 and TRBJ2-2; D is ambiguous. The CDR3 consists of 12 residues. CDR1 is SGHRS and CDR2 is YFSETQ in the germline V gene. Trimming shortened V by 2 bases and J by 3 bases, and 2 bases separated the two germline ends.